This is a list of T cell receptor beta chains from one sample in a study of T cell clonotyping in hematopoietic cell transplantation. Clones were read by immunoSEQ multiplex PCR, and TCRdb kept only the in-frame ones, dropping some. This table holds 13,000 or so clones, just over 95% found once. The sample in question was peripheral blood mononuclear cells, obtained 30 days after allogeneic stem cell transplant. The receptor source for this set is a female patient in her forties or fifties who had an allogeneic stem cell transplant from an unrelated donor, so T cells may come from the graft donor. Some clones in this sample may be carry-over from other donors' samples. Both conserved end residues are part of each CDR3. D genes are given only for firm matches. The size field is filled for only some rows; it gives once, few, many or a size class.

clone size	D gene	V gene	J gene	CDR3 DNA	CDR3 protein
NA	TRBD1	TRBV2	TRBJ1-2	TGTGCCAGCACTTACCATGGACAGGGCCCTGGCTACACCTTC	CASTYHGQGPGYTF
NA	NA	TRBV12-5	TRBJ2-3	TGTGCTAGTGGTTTGCCAAACACGGGAGATACGCAGTATTTT	CASGLPNTGDTQYF
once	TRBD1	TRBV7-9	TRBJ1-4	TGTGCCAGCAGCTTAGTGTCAGGGACAGATGAAAAACTGTTTTTT	CASSLVSGTDEKLFF
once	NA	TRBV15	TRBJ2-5	TGTGCCACCAGCAAGTATACCCAAGAGACCCAGTACTTC	CATSKYTQETQYF
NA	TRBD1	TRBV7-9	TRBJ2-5	TGTGCCAGCAGCTTAAGGGGACAGCGTGAGACCCAGTACTTC	CASSLRGQRETQYF
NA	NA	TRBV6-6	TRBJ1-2	TGTGCCAGCAGCCCGACAGGAGACTATGGCTACACCTTC	CASSPTGDYGYTF
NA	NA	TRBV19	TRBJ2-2	TGTGCCAGTAGTATTGGAGGGTATGGGACCGGGGAGCTGTTTTTT	CASSIGGYGTGELFF
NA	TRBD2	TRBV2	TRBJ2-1	TGTGCCAGCAGCTCCCAGCTAGCGGCCTCCTACAATGAGCAGTTCTTC	CASSSQLAASYNEQFF
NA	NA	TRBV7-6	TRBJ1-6	TGTGCCAGCAGCTTAGCCAGTAATTCACCCCTCCACTTT	CASSLASNSPLHF
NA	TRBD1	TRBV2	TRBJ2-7	TGTGCCAGCAGCGGACAGGGTCTTTACGAGCAGTACTTC	CASSGQGLYEQYF
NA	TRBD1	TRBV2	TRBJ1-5	TGTGCCAGCAGGGCGACAGGGGGCGGTTTTTCTAGTCAGCCCCAGCATTTT	CASRATGGGFSSQPQHF
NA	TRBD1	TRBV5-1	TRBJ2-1	TGCGCCAGCAGATATTCCGGGACAGGGGTGACTGAGCAGTTCTTC	CASRYSGTGVTEQFF
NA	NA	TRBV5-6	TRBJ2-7	TGTGCCAGCAGCTTGTGGGGGGAGGAAGACGAGCAGTACTTC	CASSLWGEEDEQYF
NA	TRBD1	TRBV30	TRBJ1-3	TGTGCCTGGAGTCGGACAGGGACCTCTGGAAACACCATATATTTT	CAWSRTGTSGNTIYF
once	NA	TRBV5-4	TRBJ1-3	TGTGCCAGCAGCCCCAAACAGGGTGAAGGCCCTGGAAACACCATATATTTT	CASSPKQGEGPGNTIYF
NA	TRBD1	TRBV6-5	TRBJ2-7	TGTGCCAGCAGAGACGGGACAGGGGGCTACGAGCAGTACTTC	CASRDGTGGYEQYF
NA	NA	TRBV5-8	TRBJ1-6	TGTGCCAGCAGCTTGGTACGACAGGTTCTTACTAATTCACCCCTCCACTTT	CASSLVRQVLTNSPLHF
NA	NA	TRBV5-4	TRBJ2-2	TGTGCCAGCAGCTTGGCCGGGGGGCGCACCGGGGAGCTGTTTTTT	CASSLAGGRTGELFF
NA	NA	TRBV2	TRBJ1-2	TGTGCCAGCAGTGTATCTCCCTATGGCTACACCTTC	CASSVSPYGYTF
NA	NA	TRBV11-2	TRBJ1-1	TGTGCCAGCACCCCGCGGAACACTGAAGCTTTCTTT	CASTPRNTEAFF
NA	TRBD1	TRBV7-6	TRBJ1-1	TGTGCCAGCAGCCGACAGGGGGCGCGGGACACTGAAGCTTTCTTT	CASSRQGARDTEAFF
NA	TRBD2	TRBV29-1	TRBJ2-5	TGCAGCGTTGAAGATCGGGCTAGCGGGGGGAAGTTGTACTTC	CSVEDRASGGKLYF
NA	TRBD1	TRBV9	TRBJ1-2	TGTGCCAGCAGCGTAGCAGGACAGGGGAGGGATGGCTACACCTTC	CASSVAGQGRDGYTF
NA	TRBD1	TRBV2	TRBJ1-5	TGTGCCAGCAGAGAGGGACAGGCGAAAAATCAGCCCCAGCATTTT	CASREGQAKNQPQHF
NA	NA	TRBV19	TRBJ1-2	TGTGCCAGTAGCTCATCGGCTAACTATGGCTACACCTTC	CASSSSANYGYTF
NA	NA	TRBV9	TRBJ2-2	TGTGCCAGCAGCGCCTTACAGGGTACCACCGGGGAGCTGTTTTTT	CASSALQGTTGELFF
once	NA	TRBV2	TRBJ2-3	TGTGCCAGCAGTTCGTATCTGACCATATACCTCACAGATACGCAGTATTTT	CASSSYLTIYLTDTQYF
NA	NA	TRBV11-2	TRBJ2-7	TGTGCCAGCAGTAGCCGACGGACCTACGAGCAGTACTTC	CASSSRRTYEQYF
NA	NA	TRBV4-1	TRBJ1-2	TGCGCCAGCAGCCAATTTATCGTCAGCTATGGCTACACCTTC	CASSQFIVSYGYTF